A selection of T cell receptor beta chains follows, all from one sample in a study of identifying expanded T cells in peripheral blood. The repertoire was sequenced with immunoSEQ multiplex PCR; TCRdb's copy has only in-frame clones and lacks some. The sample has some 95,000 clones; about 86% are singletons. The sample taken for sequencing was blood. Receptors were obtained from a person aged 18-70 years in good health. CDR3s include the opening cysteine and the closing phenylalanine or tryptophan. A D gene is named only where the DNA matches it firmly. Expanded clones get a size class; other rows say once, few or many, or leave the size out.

cdr3_aa: CASSFTGTVLGEYF
cdr3_nt: TGTGCCAGCAGCTTTACCGGGACAGTCCTGGGGGAGTACTTC
d_call: TRBD1
clone_size: -
j_call: TRBJ2-7
cdr3_length: 14
v_call: TRBV11-2

cdr3_aa: CASRAGLVKTDEQFF
cdr3_nt: TGCGCCAGCAGAGCGGGACTAGTCAAGACGGATGAGCAGTTCTTC
d_call: TRBD2
clone_size: -
j_call: TRBJ2-1
cdr3_length: 15
v_call: TRBV5-1

cdr3_aa: CASSPGTGGETQYF
cdr3_nt: TGCGCCAGCAGCCCCGGGACAGGGGGAGAGACCCAGTACTTC
d_call: TRBD1
clone_size: once
j_call: TRBJ2-5
cdr3_length: 14
v_call: TRBV4-3

cdr3_aa: CASSQGVQETQYF
cdr3_nt: TGCGCCAGCAGCCAGGGGGTCCAAGAGACCCAGTACTTC
d_call: -
clone_size: -
j_call: TRBJ2-5
cdr3_length: 13
v_call: TRBV4-3

cdr3_aa: CAWSWGQGHEKLFF
cdr3_nt: TGTGCCTGGAGTTGGGGACAGGGTCATGAAAAACTGTTTTTT
d_call: TRBD1
clone_size: -
j_call: TRBJ1-4
cdr3_length: 14
v_call: TRBV30

cdr3_aa: CASSLVRRNTEAFF
cdr3_nt: TGTGCCAGCAGCTTAGTCCGCCGGAACACTGAAGCTTTCTTT
d_call: -
clone_size: -
j_call: TRBJ1-1
cdr3_length: 14
v_call: TRBV7-2

cdr3_aa: CAISGSTGSEAFF
cdr3_nt: TGTGCCATCAGTGGGTCTACAGGCTCTGAAGCTTTCTTT
d_call: -
clone_size: few
j_call: TRBJ1-1
cdr3_length: 13
v_call: TRBV10-3

cdr3_aa: CASSGGRAGAYYGYTF
cdr3_nt: TGTGCCAGCTCGGGAGGGAGGGCAGGGGCCTACTATGGCTACACCTTC
d_call: -
clone_size: few
j_call: TRBJ1-2
cdr3_length: 16
v_call: TRBV6-6

cdr3_aa: CASRVLGGNEQFF
cdr3_nt: TGTGCCAGCAGGGTACTCGGTGGGAATGAGCAGTTCTTC
d_call: -
clone_size: -
j_call: TRBJ2-1
cdr3_length: 13
v_call: TRBV6-5

cdr3_aa: CASRRDSNYGYTF
cdr3_nt: TGTGCCAGCAGGAGGGATTCTAACTATGGCTACACCTTC
d_call: -
clone_size: few
j_call: TRBJ1-2
cdr3_length: 13
v_call: TRBV7-9

cdr3_aa: CASSPGRGAEAFF
cdr3_nt: TGTGCCAGCAGCCCGGGACGGGGGGCTGAAGCTTTCTTT
d_call: -
clone_size: -
j_call: TRBJ1-1
cdr3_length: 13
v_call: TRBV7-9

cdr3_aa: CSVNPGAQETQYF
cdr3_nt: TGCAGCGTGAACCCCGGGGCTCAAGAGACCCAGTACTTC
d_call: -
clone_size: -
j_call: TRBJ2-5
cdr3_length: 13
v_call: TRBV29-1

cdr3_aa: CATSRGSGDADTQYF
cdr3_nt: TGTGCCACCAGCAGAGGGTCAGGGGATGCAGATACGCAGTATTTT
d_call: -
clone_size: -
j_call: TRBJ2-3
cdr3_length: 15
v_call: TRBV15

cdr3_aa: CSVRDRGWDNEQFF
cdr3_nt: TGCAGCGTTCGGGACAGAGGATGGGACAATGAGCAGTTCTTC
d_call: TRBD1
clone_size: -
j_call: TRBJ2-1
cdr3_length: 14
v_call: TRBV29-1

cdr3_aa: CASSELGISNQPQHF
cdr3_nt: TGTGCCAGCAGCGAATTAGGGATTAGCAATCAGCCCCAGCATTTT
d_call: -
clone_size: -
j_call: TRBJ1-5
cdr3_length: 15
v_call: TRBV6-1

cdr3_aa: CASSGGYNEQFF
cdr3_nt: TGTGCCAGCAGTGGCGGTTACAATGAGCAGTTCTTC
d_call: -
clone_size: -
j_call: TRBJ2-1
cdr3_length: 12
v_call: TRBV11-3

cdr3_aa: CAIRSNSGNTIYF
cdr3_nt: TGTGCCATCAGATCTAACTCTGGAAACACCATATATTTT
d_call: -
clone_size: medium-sized
j_call: TRBJ1-3
cdr3_length: 13
v_call: TRBV10-3

cdr3_aa: CASSPIKFGGYTF
cdr3_nt: TGTGCCAGCAGCCCAATCAAGTTCGGTGGCTACACCTTC
d_call: -
clone_size: once
j_call: TRBJ1-2
cdr3_length: 13
v_call: TRBV7-8

cdr3_aa: CASSPGAGGNTIYF
cdr3_nt: TGTGCCAGCTCACCCGGGGCTGGGGGAAACACCATATATTTT
d_call: -
clone_size: -
j_call: TRBJ1-3
cdr3_length: 14
v_call: TRBV18

cdr3_aa: CASSPSGGGANHEQYF
cdr3_nt: TGTGCCAGCAGCCCGAGTGGTGGGGGGGCAAATCACGAGCAGTACTTC
d_call: -
clone_size: -
j_call: TRBJ2-7
cdr3_length: 16
v_call: TRBV7-2

cdr3_aa: CASSFAHNEKLFF
cdr3_nt: TGTGCCAGCAGCTTCGCTCATAATGAAAAACTGTTTTTT
d_call: -
clone_size: few
j_call: TRBJ1-4
cdr3_length: 13
v_call: TRBV7-6

cdr3_aa: CASSLVGRDIYTF
cdr3_nt: TGTGCCAGCAGCTTAGTGGGACGGGATATCTACACCTTC
d_call: -
clone_size: -
j_call: TRBJ1-2
cdr3_length: 13
v_call: TRBV7-2

cdr3_aa: CASLNRGTDTQYF
cdr3_nt: TGTGCCAGCCTCAACAGGGGGACAGATACGCAGTATTTT
d_call: TRBD1
clone_size: -
j_call: TRBJ2-3
cdr3_length: 13
v_call: TRBV7-9

cdr3_aa: CASSLKLWGYEQYF
cdr3_nt: TGTGCCAGCAGTTTAAAGCTATGGGGCTACGAGCAGTACTTC
d_call: -
clone_size: -
j_call: TRBJ2-7
cdr3_length: 14
v_call: TRBV27

cdr3_aa: CASSLVNDGSYEQYF
cdr3_nt: TGTGCCAGCAGCTTAGTTAATGATGGCTCCTACGAGCAGTACTTC
d_call: -
clone_size: -
j_call: TRBJ2-7
cdr3_length: 15
v_call: TRBV7-9

cdr3_aa: CASSMGLVVGLNYGYTF
cdr3_nt: TGTGCCAGTAGTATGGGGCTCGTCGTGGGGTTGAACTATGGCTACACCTTC
d_call: -
clone_size: -
j_call: TRBJ1-2
cdr3_length: 17
v_call: TRBV19

cdr3_aa: CAWMRQTHNYGYTF
cdr3_nt: TGTGCCTGGATGCGACAGACGCATAACTATGGCTACACCTTC
d_call: -
clone_size: medium-sized
j_call: TRBJ1-2
cdr3_length: 14
v_call: TRBV30

cdr3_aa: CASSLGSGYEQYF
cdr3_nt: TGTGCCAGCAGTCTAGGGTCCGGCTACGAGCAGTACTTC
d_call: -
clone_size: -
j_call: TRBJ2-7
cdr3_length: 13
v_call: TRBV27

cdr3_aa: CASSSPSSPGNTIYF
cdr3_nt: TGTGCCAGCAGCTCACCCTCCTCCCCTGGAAACACCATATATTTT
d_call: -
clone_size: -
j_call: TRBJ1-3
cdr3_length: 15
v_call: TRBV7-2

cdr3_aa: CASRLDSVNEKLFF
cdr3_nt: TGTGCCAGCAGACTAGACAGCGTTAATGAAAAACTGTTTTTT
d_call: -
clone_size: -
j_call: TRBJ1-4
cdr3_length: 14
v_call: TRBV6-1

cdr3_aa: CASSTTETQYF
cdr3_nt: TGTGCCAGCAGCACAACAGAGACCCAGTACTTC
d_call: -
clone_size: -
j_call: TRBJ2-5
cdr3_length: 11
v_call: TRBV7-2

cdr3_aa: CASSLGEGRWRSGNTIYF
cdr3_nt: TGTGCCAGCAGCTTAGGCGAGGGCCGATGGCGCTCTGGAAACACCATATATTTT
d_call: -
clone_size: once
j_call: TRBJ1-3
cdr3_length: 18
v_call: TRBV7-2

cdr3_aa: CASSLFSNPGGTGELFF
cdr3_nt: TGTGCCAGCAGCTTATTCTCTAATCCAGGGGGGACCGGGGAGCTGTTTTTT
d_call: -
clone_size: -
j_call: TRBJ2-2
cdr3_length: 17
v_call: TRBV7-6

cdr3_aa: CASSLSGDPWGGYTF
cdr3_nt: TGTGCCAGCAGCTTGTCGGGGGACCCTTGGGGTGGCTACACCTTC
d_call: -
clone_size: -
j_call: TRBJ1-2
cdr3_length: 15
v_call: TRBV5-5

cdr3_aa: CASSELPTVSDMDGNYGYTF
cdr3_nt: TGTGCCAGCAGTGAACTCCCAACCGTCTCCGACATGGATGGTAACTATGGCTACACCTTC
d_call: -
clone_size: -
j_call: TRBJ1-2
cdr3_length: 20
v_call: TRBV6-1

cdr3_aa: CASSLAQTGENEKLFF
cdr3_nt: TGTGCCAGCAGCTTAGCGCAGACAGGGGAAAATGAAAAACTGTTTTTT
d_call: TRBD1
clone_size: -
j_call: TRBJ1-4
cdr3_length: 16
v_call: TRBV7-9

cdr3_aa: CASSEDGSYEQYF
cdr3_nt: TGTGCCAGCAGCGAGGACGGTAGCTACGAGCAGTACTTC
d_call: -
clone_size: -
j_call: TRBJ2-7
cdr3_length: 13
v_call: TRBV9

cdr3_aa: CASSSRGGGSSYNEQFF
cdr3_nt: TGCGCCAGCAGCTCGCGGGGAGGAGGTAGCTCCTACAATGAGCAGTTCTTC
d_call: -
clone_size: -
j_call: TRBJ2-1
cdr3_length: 17
v_call: TRBV5-1

cdr3_aa: CASRLAGGYGYTF
cdr3_nt: TGCGCCAGCAGACTGGCAGGGGGTTACGGCTACACCTTC
d_call: TRBD1
clone_size: -
j_call: TRBJ1-2
cdr3_length: 13
v_call: TRBV5-1

cdr3_aa: CASSPRQGTSSYEQYF
cdr3_nt: TGCGCCAGCAGCCCACGACAGGGTACTTCCTCCTACGAGCAGTACTTC
d_call: TRBD1
clone_size: -
j_call: TRBJ2-7
cdr3_length: 16
v_call: TRBV5-1

cdr3_aa: CASSFTTEGYTF
cdr3_nt: TGTGCCAGCAGCTTTACGACGGAGGGCTACACCTTC
d_call: -
clone_size: -
j_call: TRBJ1-2
cdr3_length: 12
v_call: TRBV7-8

cdr3_aa: CASSLEGFGIQYF
cdr3_nt: TGTGCCAGCAGCTTAGAGGGCTTTGGGATTCAGTACTTC
d_call: -
clone_size: -
j_call: TRBJ2-4
cdr3_length: 13
v_call: TRBV11-2

cdr3_aa: CASRPPALEYGYTF
cdr3_nt: TGTGCCAGTCGCCCGCCGGCCCTCGAATATGGCTACACCTTC
d_call: -
clone_size: -
j_call: TRBJ1-2
cdr3_length: 14
v_call: TRBV19

cdr3_aa: CANSPAYSDRAPYEQYF
cdr3_nt: TGTGCCAACAGCCCTGCCTACTCAGACAGGGCCCCCTACGAGCAGTACTTC
d_call: TRBD1
clone_size: -
j_call: TRBJ2-7
cdr3_length: 17
v_call: TRBV7-7

cdr3_aa: CASRWGHTNTEAFF
cdr3_nt: TGTGCCAGCAGGTGGGGACATACGAACACTGAAGCTTTCTTT
d_call: -
clone_size: -
j_call: TRBJ1-1
cdr3_length: 14
v_call: TRBV6-5

cdr3_aa: CASSIQAGRTDTQYF
cdr3_nt: TGTGCCAGCAGCATTCAGGCAGGCCGCACAGATACGCAGTATTTT
d_call: -
clone_size: -
j_call: TRBJ2-3
cdr3_length: 15
v_call: TRBV5-6

cdr3_aa: CASSYSTALYGYTF
cdr3_nt: TGTGCCAGCAGTTACTCGACGGCTCTGTATGGCTACACCTTC
d_call: -
clone_size: -
j_call: TRBJ1-2
cdr3_length: 14
v_call: TRBV6-5